This paragraph reports one T cell receptor (beta chain). The antigen it binds to is not known. Per-base qualities were not stored, and no clone one base away is much larger. The treatment or condition label on this specimen signifies: allogeneic hematopoietic cell transplantation with graft depleted of TCRalphabeta T cells and CD19 B cells. TCRalphabeta/CD19-depleted allogeneic hematopoietic cell grafts were given to the transplant recipients, all of whom were children. This record belongs to a study of T-cell reconstitution after alpha-beta-depleted transplantation in children (dated by TCRdb to 2016 to 2018). Context from the whole study: T-cell immune reconstitution after TCRalphabeta/CD19-depleted allogeneic hematopoietic cell transplantation in children was quantitatively tracked in the study by means of TCR repertoire profiling. Summary of the overall study and its limitations: The high TCRbeta diversity at day 60 in some patients was ascribed to recipient T cells and intrathymic progenitors that had survived conditioning. Over subsequent months, a decline in hyperexpanded clone frequencies was noted, and after one year, T-cell counts and TCRbeta diversity were mostly ascribed to newly produced T cells. The apparently early recovery of alphabetaT-cell counts about two months after transplant reportedly depended on only several hundred rapidly expanded clones that came from non-depleted graft cells.

The library was generated by PCR. The sequencing machine was an Illumina HiSeq 2500. TCR libraries were prepared with molecular barcoding, using unique molecular identifiers to normalize TCRbeta repertoire quantification. TCRdb applied fastp at Q25 and MiXCR to the public reads, then kept only in-frame beta chains. Each entry merges the rows of one CDR3 protein and shows their most common DNA and genes. Present in this sample are 780,000 or so distinct CDR3 sequences, 16% of which were seen just once. The ten largest account for 5% of the sample. The sequence was collected from a male patient younger than 18 who had a stem cell transplant for acute lymphoblastic leukemia, so the T cells may come from the graft donor. Sequenced material: PBMCs, mostly from graft donor cells, taken 360 days after TCRalphabeta/CD19-depleted stem cell transplant.

DNA sequence: TGTGCCAGCAGTGAGCTTGCCCGGCTGGCTCCTTCTTACAATGAGCAGTTCTTC. The encoded protein is CASSELARLAPSYNEQFF. The V gene is TRBV2 and the J gene is TRBJ2-1, with no confidently assigned D gene. V is cut by 3 bases and J by 4 bases, and the space between the germline ends is 22 bases. The CDR3 holds 18 amino acids from the cysteine to the phenylalanine. Kept here is only the CDR3 DNA, which spans 54 bases and is read in frame from base 1. Based on the germline V gene, the CDR1 and CDR2 sequences are SNHLY and FYNNEI. Outside the CDR3, residues come from the reference TRBV2 and TRBJ2-1 proteins, so the full variable domain is: EPEVTQTPSHQVTQMGQEVILRCVPISNHLYFYWYRQILGQKVEFLVSFYNNEISEKSEIFDDQFSVERPDGSNFTLKIRSTKLEDSAMYFCASSELARLAPSYNEQFFGPGTRLTVL.